The next 25 T cell receptor beta chains were all read from a single sample in a study of blood T cell repertoires in COVID-19. Generated by immunoSEQ multiplex PCR, the TCRdb table keeps only in-frame clones and is missing some. Of about 370,000 clones listed, almost 90% were seen once; the top ten hold 6% to 7.5%. Specimen: peripheral blood. The receptor source for this set is a man aged 18 to 29 with active or convalescent COVID-19.

The chain combines TRBV6-2 or TRBV6-3 with TRBJ2-5; tentatively, D is TRBD1 (5 bases). Germline loops: CDR1 MNHEY, CDR2 SVGEGT. The V and J ends lost 6 bases and 10 bases respectively, with 12 bases between them. The CDR3 sequence is 11 residues long. CDR3 amino acids: CASRYNRFQYF. The CDR3 DNA reads as TGTGCCAGCAGATACAACAGGTTCCAGTACTTC.

The J gene is TRBJ1-1, the V gene TRBV27, with 11 bases lining up with TRBD1. V lost 0 bases and J lost 1; bases outside the gene matches: 1. This CDR3 has 16 amino acids. Germline CDR1 and CDR2: MNHEY and SMNVEV (reference sequence). The CDR3 protein is CASSLSGQGANTEAFF. The CDR3 DNA follows: TGTGCCAGCAGTTTATCCGGACAGGGGGCGAACACTGAAGCTTTCTTT.

The rearrangement uses TRBV6-1 and TRBJ1-2, with D hard to call. The V end was cut by 3 bases, the J end by 3 bases, with 11 bases between. Germline lookup yields CDR1 MNHNS and CDR2 SASEGT. This CDR3 is 14 amino acids long. CDR3 DNA sequence: TGTGCCAGCAGTGACAGCCGGGGTTACTATGGCTACACCTTC. This sequence encodes CASSDSRGYYGYTF.

The chain links TRBV7-6 to TRBJ1-1, with TRBD1 identical over 9 bases. With 2 bases clipped from V and 6 bases from J, the junction kept 7 bases outside the gene matches. The germline CDR1 and CDR2 sequences are SGHVS and FNYEAQ. The CDR3 has 15 residues. CDR3 region: CASSLMTGQGAEAFF. CDR3 nucleotide sequence: TGTGCCAGCAGCTTAATGACGGGACAGGGCGCTGAAGCTTTCTTT.

The chain employs TRBV13 and TRBJ2-7; 9 bases match TRBD2. This CDR3 contains 15 residues. Per germline, CDR1 PRHDT and CDR2 FYEKMQ (reference sequence). J was trimmed by 2 bases and V by 0 bases; bases with no gene match: 2. The chain's CDR3 is CASSLGLAGTYEQYF. CDR3 in DNA: TGTGCCAGCAGCTTAGGCCTAGCGGGGACCTACGAGCAGTACTTC.

This clone was counted a few times. V usage is TRBV25-1 and J usage is TRBJ2-7; TRBD2 is a possible D gene (5 bases). Trimming took off 5 bases at V and 2 bases at J, with 10 bases between the two ends. The CDR3 is made up of 13 amino acids. The germline CDR1 and CDR2 sequences are MGHDK and SYGVNS. The CDR3 protein is CASSPIGTYEQYF. CDR3 nucleotides: TGTGCCAGCAGTCCGATCGGGACCTACGAGCAGTACTTC.

The rearrangement uses TRBV6-5 and TRBJ1-2; the D is unclear. The CDR3 is 13 amino acids. Germline values: CDR1 MNHEY, CDR2 SVGAGI. V was clipped by 6 bases and J by 2 bases, with 10 bases between them. CDR3 sequence (DNA): TGTGCCAGCAGACGAAGAGGGAACTATGGCTACACCTTC. Protein product: CASRRRGNYGYTF.

The chain is built from TRBV29-1 and TRBJ1-3; D is perhaps TRBD1 (5 bases). CDR3 size: 16 residues. Germline V gene data show CDR1 as SQVTM and CDR2 as ANQGSEA. V lost 0 bases and J lost 0, with 12 bases in between. This chain's CDR3 is CSVEDRGRDSGNTIYF. The CDR3 DNA is TGCAGCGTTGAAGATCGCGGCAGGGACTCTGGAAACACCATATATTTT.

The chain couples TRBV6-5 to TRBJ2-2; D remains unclear. The V gene lost 8 bases and the J gene lost 6 bases, with 4 bases spanning the gap. CDR1 and CDR2 (germline): MNHEY, SVGAGI. The CDR3 covers 10 residues. CDR3 loop: CASSPGELFF. The DNA for the CDR3 is TGTGCCAGCTCTCCCGGGGAGCTGTTTTTT.

This clone was observed a few times. J is TRBJ1-4 and V is TRBV6-5, with D tentatively TRBD1 (6 bases). Germline values: CDR1 MNHEY, CDR2 SVGAGI. CDR3 length: 14 residues. The V and J ends lost 6 bases and 4 bases respectively, with 12 bases between them. DNA of the CDR3: TGTGCCAGCAGGGGGACACCCATTAATGAAAAACTGTTTTTT. Amino acid sequence: CASRGTPINEKLFF.

This rearrangement joins TRBV10-3 to TRBJ1-1; 8 bases line up with TRBD1. Germline V gives CDR1 ENHRY, CDR2 SYGVKD. The CDR3 covers 13 residues. V lost 2 bases and J lost 4; bases outside the gene matches: 0. CDR3: CAISEGTGTEAFF. CDR3 DNA: TGTGCCATCAGTGAGGGGACAGGCACTGAAGCTTTCTTT.

This chain links TRBV7-2 with TRBJ2-2, with 12 bases matching TRBD2. The CDR3 runs to 15 residues. The germline CDR1 and CDR2 sequences are SGHTA and FQGNSA. The ends lost 5 bases at V and 5 bases at J; junction bases unmatched: 3. CDR3 nucleotides: TGTGCCAGCAGCAAGCTAGCGGGGGGGACCGGGGAGCTGTTTTTT. Its translation is CASSKLAGGTGELFF.

The CDR3 region has the DNA TGTGCCAGCCGTCCGCGGTTAAGGGGTACGAGCAATCAGCCCCAGCATTTT. It specifies CASRPRLRGTSNQPQHF. The chain carries TRBV28 and TRBJ1-5; TRBD1 might be the D (5 bases). This CDR3 has 17 residues. V was shortened by 8 bases and J by 1 base, with 21 bases between the two germline ends. CDR1 and CDR2 (germline): MDHEN, SYDVKM.

The chain couples TRBV28 to TRBJ2-7; TRBD2 agrees at 14 bases. The germline CDR1 and CDR2 sequences are MDHEN and SYDVKM. Germline trimming cut 4 bases from V and 3 bases from J; bases unmatched to any gene: 2. This CDR3 has 15 amino acids. In DNA, the CDR3 is TGTGCCAGCAGTTATGGGACTAGCGGGAGCTACGAGCAGTACTTC. Protein product: CASSYGTSGSYEQYF.

This clone has only one observation. The chain uses TRBV3-1 (or the pseudogene TRBV3-2) and TRBJ1-2, with unresolved D. The CDR3 sequence is 12 residues long. Germline V gene data show CDR1 as LGHDT and CDR2 as YNNKEL (reference sequence). The V end lost 2 bases, the J end lost 5 bases, and 6 bases lay between the germline ends. The CDR3 reads CASSQKTYGYTF. Written as DNA, the CDR3 is TGTGCCAGCAGCCAAAAGACTTATGGCTACACCTTC.

V and J are TRBV5-1 and TRBJ2-5; the match to TRBD1 covers 7 bases. The length of the CDR3 is 14 residues. Trimming cost V 7 bases and J 1 base; bases outside gene matches: 7. Germline V gives CDR1 SGHRS, CDR2 YFSETQ. The CDR3 DNA sequence: TGCGCCAGCTCCCGGGACAGCCTCCAAGAGACCCAGTACTTC. As protein: CASSRDSLQETQYF.

This rearrangement joins TRBV6-4 to TRBJ1-5; 8 bases map to TRBD1. Germline V lookup: CDR1 MRHNA, CDR2 SNTAGT. CDR3 length equals 20 residues. Trimming took 0 bases from V and 3 from J; bases not matched to a gene: 16. The CDR3 loop is CASSDSSDRENSDINQPQHF. The CDR3, as DNA: TGTGCCAGCAGTGACTCATCGGACAGGGAAAACTCGGACATCAATCAGCCCCAGCATTTT.

J is TRBJ1-4 and V is TRBV7-2, with 7 positions matching TRBD1. Germline V gene lookup returns CDR1 SGHTA and CDR2 FQGNSA. V lost 5 bases, J lost 3 bases, and 9 bases stayed unmatched. This CDR3 has 16 residues. The CDR3 loop reads CASSPRGRGANEKLFF. CDR3 bases: TGTGCCAGCAGCCCAAGGGGGCGGGGGGCTAATGAAAAACTGTTTTTT.

This chain joins TRBV5-1 and TRBJ2-7; tentative D call: TRBD2 (6 bases). The V and J ends lost 4 bases and 1 base respectively, with 15 bases between them. The CDR3 is 15 residues long. Germline CDR1 and CDR2: SGHRS and YFSETQ. The CDR3 loop is CASSALTSRSYEQYF. CDR3 nucleotide sequence: TGCGCCAGCAGCGCACTAACTAGCAGATCCTACGAGCAGTACTTC.

This rearrangement joins TRBV7-2 to TRBJ2-1; 9 bases align to TRBD2. CDR3 length: 15 residues. Germline CDR1 reads SGHTA; CDR2 reads FQGNSA. J was trimmed by 2 bases and V by 5 bases; bases with no gene match: 4. The CDR3 DNA reads TGTGCCAGCAGCCTAACTAGCGGGCCCTACAATGAGCAGTTCTTC. This translates into CASSLTSGPYNEQFF. Full variable domain (remainder filled in from reference TRBV7-2 and TRBJ2-1): GAGVSQSPSNKVTEKGKDVELRCDPISGHTALYWYRQSLGQGLEFLIYFQGNSAPDKSGLPSDRFSAERTGGSVSTLTIQRTQQEDSAVYLCASSLTSGPYNEQFFGPGTRLTVL.

J is TRBJ2-3 and V is TRBV24-1; a possible D gene is TRBD1 (6 bases). This CDR3 has 14 residues. Germline CDR1 is KGHDR and CDR2 is SFDVKD. Trimming removed 9 bases from V and 2 bases from J, with 14 bases in between. CDR3 region: CATAPGVVTDTQYF. CDR3 DNA: TGTGCCACCGCTCCAGGGGTTGTCACAGATACGCAGTATTTT.

The gene calls are TRBV15 and TRBJ1-6; D is ambiguous. With 6 bases removed from V and 7 bases from J, the gap between germline ends came to 7 bases. The CDR3 length is 12 residues. The germline V gene encodes CDR1 LNHNV and CDR2 YYDKDF (reference sequence). In DNA, the CDR3 is TGTGCCACCAGGACGGAGAATTCACCCCTCCACTTT. It translates to CATRTENSPLHF.

J is TRBJ1-2 and V is TRBV27; D remains unclear. Trimming removed 0 bases at V and 5 bases at J, with 10 bases between. This CDR3 spans 14 amino acids. Per the germline V gene, CDR1 is MNHEY and CDR2 is SMNVEV (reference sequence). For the CDR3, the DNA is TGTGCCAGCAGTTTATCGCCGGGGTATTATGGCTACACCTTC. Amino acids: CASSLSPGYYGYTF.

The chain has TRBV19 and TRBJ2-1; D is possibly TRBD1 (5 bases). V was clipped by 5 bases and J by 7 bases, with 12 bases between them. Per the germline V gene, CDR1 is LNHDA and CDR2 is SQIVND (reference sequence). This CDR3 spans 13 amino acids. The chain's CDR3 is CASSALKGNEQFF. The DNA of the CDR3 is TGTGCCAGTAGTGCCTTAAAGGGGAATGAGCAGTTCTTC. The entire variable domain, with the rest obtained from reference TRBV19 and TRBJ2-1, is as follows: DGGITQSPKYLFRKEGQNVTLSCEQNLNHDAMYWYRQDPGQGLRLIYYSQIVNDFQKGDIAEGYSVSREKKESFPLTVTSAQKNPTAFYLCASSALKGNEQFFGPGTRLTVL.

The rearrangement links TRBV9 to TRBJ2-6; weak D call: TRBD1 (5 bases). V was pared by 4 bases and J by 4 bases, with 15 bases between. The CDR3 covers 16 residues. Per germline, CDR1 SGDLS and CDR2 YYNGEE. The CDR3 nucleotides are TGTGCCAGCAGCCTAGGACATGCTAACGGGGCCAACGTCCTGACTTTC. It is translated as CASSLGHANGANVLTF.